This T cell receptor (beta chain) originates from a study of early T cells in non-severe SARS-CoV-2 infection (dated by TCRdb to about 2021). General notes on the study: TCR sequencing used bulk RNA from unsorted whole blood, so alpha and beta chains could not be paired. What the authors observed across the whole study: VDJdb matching was skewed toward anti-spike CD8 responses, so virus-specific expansions were likely underestimated and private and CD4 specificities were missed.

V and J are truncated by 1 base and 4 bases respectively, leaving an intervening sequence of 13 bases. The germline V gene provides CDR1 LGHNA and CDR2 YNFKEQ. From the cysteine up to the phenylalanine, the CDR3 has a length of 15 residues. Just the 45-base CDR3 DNA is kept, in frame starting at base 1. This clonotype came up many times. Its antigen has not been determined. No base quality information exists; no much larger clone differs at one position. The library came from 5' RACE. Sequencing instrument: NextSeq 500. Unique molecular identifiers were attached to individual cDNA molecules in the TCR library protocol so that sequencing error and PCR bias could be corrected. Both TCR alpha and beta chains were sequenced, and tight co-correlation was observed between alpha and beta sequence abundances in each sample. Per the original workflow: Decombinator V4 was used to perform V gene, J gene and CDR3 annotation of TCR sequences. Expanded TCRs were defined as changing significantly between any two time points under a Poisson model with p below 0.0001. TCR abundances were normalised to the total number of TCRs sequenced per sample and expressed as counts per million. MAIT TCRs were defined by TRAV1-2 paired with TRAJ12, TRAJ20 or TRAJ33, and iNKT TCRs by TRAV10 paired with TRAJ18. VDJdb, accessed 1 November 2021, was searched for CMV, EBV and SARS-CoV-2 annotated TCRs, excluding TCRs annotated for multiple antigens. The public reads were reprocessed in TCRdb via fastp at Q25 and MiXCR, keeping in-frame beta chains. Each CDR3 protein gets just one entry, which takes the most common genes and DNA from the rows behind it. Clone size and V and J calls follow TCRdb, not the original study. Across this sample there are some 57,000 distinct CDR3 sequences, with around 8.6% seen only once. The ten largest make up roughly 4% of the sample.

This was a case-control study nested in a cohort of healthcare workers in London, UK, who had nasopharyngeal swab PCR tests and blood samples taken every week. Healthcare workers were recruited between 23 and 31 March 2020, during the week of the UK lockdown, and were followed weekly for up to about 15 weeks. The material sequenced was whole blood, taken at baseline. The rearrangement joined TRBV4-2 to TRBJ2-5; TRBD2 is possibly the D segment (5 matching bases). The source is an adult who was a healthcare worker with PCR-confirmed SARS-CoV-2 infection or an uninfected control (not recorded which). This receptor has the CDR3 CASSQAEGNGETQYF. The DNA is as follows: TGTGCCAGCAGCCAAGCCGAGGGTAATGGAGAGACCCAGTACTTC.